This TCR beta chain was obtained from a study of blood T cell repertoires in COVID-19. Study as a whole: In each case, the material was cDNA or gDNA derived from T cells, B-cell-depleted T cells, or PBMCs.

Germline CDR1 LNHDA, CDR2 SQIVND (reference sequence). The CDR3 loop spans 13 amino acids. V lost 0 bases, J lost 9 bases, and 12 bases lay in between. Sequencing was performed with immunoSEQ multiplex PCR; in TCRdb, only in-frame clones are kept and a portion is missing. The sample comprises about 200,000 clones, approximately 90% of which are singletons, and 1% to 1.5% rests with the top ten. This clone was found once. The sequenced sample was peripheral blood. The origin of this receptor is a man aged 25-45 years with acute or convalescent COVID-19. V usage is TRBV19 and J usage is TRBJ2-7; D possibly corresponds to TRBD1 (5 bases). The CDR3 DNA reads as TGTGCCAGTAGTATAGATGTTCAGGGCGGGCAGTACTTC. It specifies CASSIDVQGGQYF.